This T cell receptor beta chain was documented in a study of neurological immune-mediated disorders (dated by TCRdb to between 2018 and 2021). About the study as a whole: Peripheral blood TCR-beta repertoires from HTLV-I-associated myelopathy (HAM/TSP) patients, multiple sclerosis patients and healthy controls were compared by UMI-based sequencing. Alongside PBMC samples, the set of some 98 TCR-beta libraries contained longitudinal samples, technical triplicates, and paired CD4+ and CD8+ T-cell subsets that had been sorted. Each longitudinal HAM/TSP and healthy donor was sampled at 3 time-points spaced at about 3-45 month intervals. The cohort comprised about 71 subjects: roughly 15 HAM/TSP patients, 34 multiple sclerosis patients and approximately 20 healthy controls. Broad study findings and their caveats: Across subjects, expanded clones never shared an identical CDR3 amino acid sequence, which suggests that the TCR-beta repertoires in every group were private. TCR clonal expansion was highest in HAM/TSP patients and lowest in MS patients, with MS patients falling below even healthy controls.

This clonotype has ten or more counts. This receptor's antigen is unknown. Within one base of it there is no much larger clone, and no base qualities were kept. The CDR3 covers 18 residues, taking in both the cysteine and the phenylalanine. Only the CDR3 DNA is retained, 54 bases long and in frame from the first base. CDR1 and CDR2, looked up from the germline V gene, are MNHEY and SVGAGI. Deletion took 2 bases off V and 1 base off J, with a span of 20 bases between the germline ends. Explained via the paper, the time point label denotes: longitudinal time-point 2. The healthy controls were volunteers from a blood bank in Maryland, USA. For unsorted PBMC libraries, 2 million PBMCs were used after storage in RNAlater at -80 degrees C until RNA extraction. Peripheral blood underwent Ficoll-Hypaque density gradient centrifugation to isolate PBMCs, which were then cryopreserved in liquid nitrogen. To synthesize cDNA, template-switch 5'RACE was performed with a primer carrying a 10-nucleotide random unique molecular identifier so that each TCR transcript was tagged. Every sequencing run covered 15-18 subjects and yielded more than 170 million TCR-beta sequences. The RNeasy kit was used to extract total RNA. The KAPA Real-time Library Amplification kit was used to amplify TCR-beta VDJ regions with primers for the TCR constant region and the 5'RACE anchor. A first PCR added sample indexes and Illumina adaptors, after which a second PCR increased the library yield. After Ampure bead purification, the roughly 650 bp TCR product was size-selected on a 2% E-gel SizeSelection system. Library quality was checked on a Bioanalyzer, concentration was measured with Qubit, and libraries were quantified with the Kapa Library Quantification kit before pooling. An Illumina HiSeq 2500 was used to sequence the libraries paired-end at 2 x 150 bp. To increase sequence diversity, roughly 24-32% phiX was spiked into each library pool. The authors' analysis ran thus. Quality-filtered reads were processed with the UMI-based MiGEC pipeline, which removed over 80% of raw TCR sequences during error correction. IMGT germline references were used for aligning VDJ genes, and each clonotype was defined as a unique CDR3 amino acid sequence together with its V-J genes. Clonal expansion, Shannon diversity, and CDR3 relatedness (CalcPairwiseDistances, ClusterSamples) were evaluated with VDJtools, and phylogenetic trees were built with CLCbio workbench. A clone was classed as expanded if it had 8 or more unique UMIs, a cutoff based on coefficient-of-variation modelling across technical triplicates. TCRdb trimmed public reads at Q25 via fastp, called clones via MiXCR and kept in-frame beta chains. CDR3 protein duplicates are merged, each entry listing the most common genes and DNA. The V and J calls were determined by TCRdb, not by the authors. For this sample there are over 30,000 distinct CDR3 sequences; less than 15% appear just once. The ten biggest clones cover about 2.5% of the sample.

This clonotype was sampled from a middle-aged woman in good health. Sequencing was carried out using PBMCs. The chain is assembled from TRBV6-5 and TRBJ1-2; TRBD1 is a weak D gene call, 5 bases matching. The bases read TGTGCCAGCAGTTACAGGCTGCGGGGAATGGGGCTTAACTATGGCTACACCTTC. This codes for CASSYRLRGMGLNYGYTF.